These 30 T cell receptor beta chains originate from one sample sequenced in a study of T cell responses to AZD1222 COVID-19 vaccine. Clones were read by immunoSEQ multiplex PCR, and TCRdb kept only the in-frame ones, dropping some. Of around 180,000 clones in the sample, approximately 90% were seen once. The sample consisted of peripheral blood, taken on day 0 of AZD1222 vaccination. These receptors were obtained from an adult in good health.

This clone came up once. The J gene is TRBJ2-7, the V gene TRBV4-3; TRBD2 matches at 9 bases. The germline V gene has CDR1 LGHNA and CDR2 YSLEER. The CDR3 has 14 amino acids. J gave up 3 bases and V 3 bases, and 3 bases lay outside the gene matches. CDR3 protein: CASSQERGDYEQYF. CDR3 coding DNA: TGCGCCAGCAGCCAGGAGCGGGGGGACTACGAGCAGTACTTC.

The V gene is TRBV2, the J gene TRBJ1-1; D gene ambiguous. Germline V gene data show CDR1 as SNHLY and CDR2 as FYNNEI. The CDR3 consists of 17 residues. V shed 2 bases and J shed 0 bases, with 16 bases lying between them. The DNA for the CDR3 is TGTGCCAGCAGTGAAAGAGCCCCGGAGTGGATGAACACTGAAGCTTTCTTT. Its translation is CASSERAPEWMNTEAFF.

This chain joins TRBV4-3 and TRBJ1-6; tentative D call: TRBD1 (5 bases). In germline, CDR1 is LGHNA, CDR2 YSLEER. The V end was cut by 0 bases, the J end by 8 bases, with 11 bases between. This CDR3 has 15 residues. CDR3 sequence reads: CASSQEAGGYSPLHF. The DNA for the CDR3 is TGCGCCAGCAGCCAAGAGGCCGGGGGTTATTCACCCCTCCACTTT.

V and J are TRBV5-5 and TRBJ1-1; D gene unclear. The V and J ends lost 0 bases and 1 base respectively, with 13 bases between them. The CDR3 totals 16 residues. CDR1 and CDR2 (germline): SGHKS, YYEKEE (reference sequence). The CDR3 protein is CASSLAPPRQNTEAFF. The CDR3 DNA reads TGTGCCAGCAGCTTGGCCCCCCCGAGGCAGAACACTGAAGCTTTCTTT.

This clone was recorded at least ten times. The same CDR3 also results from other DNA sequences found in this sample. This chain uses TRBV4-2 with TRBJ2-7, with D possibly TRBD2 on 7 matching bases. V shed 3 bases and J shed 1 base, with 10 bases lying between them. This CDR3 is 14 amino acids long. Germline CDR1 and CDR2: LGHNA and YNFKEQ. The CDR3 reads CASSQGGQSYEQYF. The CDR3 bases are TGTGCCAGCAGCCAGGGGGGGCAGTCCTACGAGCAGTACTTC.

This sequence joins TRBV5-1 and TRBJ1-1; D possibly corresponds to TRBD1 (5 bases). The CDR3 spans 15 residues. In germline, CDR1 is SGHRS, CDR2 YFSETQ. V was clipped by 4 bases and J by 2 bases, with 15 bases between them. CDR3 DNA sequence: TGCGCCAGCAGCCTTTACACAGGAACAAACACTGAAGCTTTCTTT. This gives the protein CASSLYTGTNTEAFF.

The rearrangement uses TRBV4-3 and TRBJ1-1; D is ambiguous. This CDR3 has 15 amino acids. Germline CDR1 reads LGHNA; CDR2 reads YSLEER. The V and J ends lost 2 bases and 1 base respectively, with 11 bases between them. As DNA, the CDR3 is TGCGCCAGCAGCCAAATCGGGCAGGCGAACACTGAAGCTTTCTTT. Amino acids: CASSQIGQANTEAFF.

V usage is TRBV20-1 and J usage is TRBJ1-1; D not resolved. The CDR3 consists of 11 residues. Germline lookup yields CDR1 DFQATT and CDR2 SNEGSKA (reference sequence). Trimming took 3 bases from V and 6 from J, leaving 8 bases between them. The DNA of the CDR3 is TGCAGTGCTAGGCGGGATCCTGAAGCTTTCTTT. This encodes CSARRDPEAFF.

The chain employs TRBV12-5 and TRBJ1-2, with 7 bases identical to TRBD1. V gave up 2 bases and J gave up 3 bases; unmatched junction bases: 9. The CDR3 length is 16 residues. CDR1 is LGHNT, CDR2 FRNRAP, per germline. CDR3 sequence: CASGLTPGGGHYGYTF. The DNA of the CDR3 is TGTGCTAGTGGTTTGACCCCAGGGGGGGGGCACTATGGCTACACCTTC.

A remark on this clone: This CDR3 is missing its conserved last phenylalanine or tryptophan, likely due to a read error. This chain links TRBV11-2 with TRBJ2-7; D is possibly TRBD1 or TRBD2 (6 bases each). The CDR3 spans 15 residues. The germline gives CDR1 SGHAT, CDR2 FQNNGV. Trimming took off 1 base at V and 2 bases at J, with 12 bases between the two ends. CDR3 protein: CASSLAWGAAYEQYL. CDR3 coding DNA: TGTGCCAGCAGCTTAGCGTGGGGGGCCGCCTACGAGCAGTACCTC.

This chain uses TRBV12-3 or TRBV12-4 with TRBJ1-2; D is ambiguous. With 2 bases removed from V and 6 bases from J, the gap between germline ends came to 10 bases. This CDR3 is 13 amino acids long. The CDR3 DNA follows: TGTGCCAGCAGTTTACAGTTGCGGGATGGCTACACCTTC. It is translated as CASSLQLRDGYTF.

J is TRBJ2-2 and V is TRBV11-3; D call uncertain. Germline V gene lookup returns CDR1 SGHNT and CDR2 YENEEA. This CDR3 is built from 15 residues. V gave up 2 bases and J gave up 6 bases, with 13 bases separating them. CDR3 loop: CASSLRPSDAGELFF. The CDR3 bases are TGTGCCAGCAGCTTAAGACCTTCAGACGCCGGGGAGCTGTTTTTT.

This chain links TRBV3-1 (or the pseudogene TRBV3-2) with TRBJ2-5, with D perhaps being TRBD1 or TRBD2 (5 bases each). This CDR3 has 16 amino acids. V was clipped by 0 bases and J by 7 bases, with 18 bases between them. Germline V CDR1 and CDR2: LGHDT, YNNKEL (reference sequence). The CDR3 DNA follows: TGTGCCAGCAGCCAAGATTGGACTGAAGCTCAGGGGACCCAGTACTTC. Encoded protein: CASSQDWTEAQGTQYF.

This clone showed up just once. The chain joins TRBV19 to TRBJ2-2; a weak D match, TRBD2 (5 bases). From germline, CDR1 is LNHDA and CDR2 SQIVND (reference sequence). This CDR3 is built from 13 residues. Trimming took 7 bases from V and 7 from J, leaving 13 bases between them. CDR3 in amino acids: CASMKDEGGELFF. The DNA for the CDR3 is TGTGCCAGTATGAAGGATGAGGGCGGGGAGCTGTTTTTT.

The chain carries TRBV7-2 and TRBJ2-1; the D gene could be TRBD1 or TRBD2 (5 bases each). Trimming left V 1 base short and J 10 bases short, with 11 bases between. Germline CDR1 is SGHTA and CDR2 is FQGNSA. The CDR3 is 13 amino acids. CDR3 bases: TGTGCCAGCAGCTTAGGACAGACGGGGGAGCAGTTCTTC. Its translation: CASSLGQTGEQFF.

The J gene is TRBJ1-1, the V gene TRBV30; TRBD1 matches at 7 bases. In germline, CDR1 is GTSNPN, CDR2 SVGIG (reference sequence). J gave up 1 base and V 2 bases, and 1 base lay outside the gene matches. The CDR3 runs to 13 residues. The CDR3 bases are TGTGCCTGGAGTAGGACAGGGAACACTGAAGCTTTCTTT. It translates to CAWSRTGNTEAFF.

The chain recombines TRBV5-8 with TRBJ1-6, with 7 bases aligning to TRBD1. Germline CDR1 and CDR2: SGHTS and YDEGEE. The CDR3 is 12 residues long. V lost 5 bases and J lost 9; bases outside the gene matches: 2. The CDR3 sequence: CASSHRGSPLHF. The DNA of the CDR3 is TGTGCCAGCAGTCACAGGGGTTCACCCCTCCACTTT.

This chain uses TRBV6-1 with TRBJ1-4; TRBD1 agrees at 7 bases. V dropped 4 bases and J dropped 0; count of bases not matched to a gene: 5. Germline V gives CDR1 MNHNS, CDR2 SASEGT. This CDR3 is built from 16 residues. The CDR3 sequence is CASSGDRYATNEKLFF. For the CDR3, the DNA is TGTGCCAGCAGTGGGGACAGATATGCAACTAATGAAAAACTGTTTTTT.

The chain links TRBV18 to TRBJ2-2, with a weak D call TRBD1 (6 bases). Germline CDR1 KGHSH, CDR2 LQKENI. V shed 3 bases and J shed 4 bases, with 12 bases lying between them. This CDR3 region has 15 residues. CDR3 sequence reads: CASSPQGQGTGELFF. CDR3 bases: TGTGCCAGCTCACCTCAGGGGCAGGGCACCGGGGAGCTGTTTTTT.

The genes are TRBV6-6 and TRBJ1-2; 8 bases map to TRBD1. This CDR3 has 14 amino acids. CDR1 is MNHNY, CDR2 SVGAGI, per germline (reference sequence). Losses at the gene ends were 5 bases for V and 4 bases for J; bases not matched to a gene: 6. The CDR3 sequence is CASSRGQDLYGYTF. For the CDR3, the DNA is TGTGCCAGCAGTAGGGGACAGGACCTCTATGGCTACACCTTC.

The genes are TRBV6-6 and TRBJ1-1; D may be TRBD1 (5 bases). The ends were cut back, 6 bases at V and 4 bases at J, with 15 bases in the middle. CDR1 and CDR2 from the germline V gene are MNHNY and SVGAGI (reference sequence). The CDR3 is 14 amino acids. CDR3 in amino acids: CASSSPWGSTEAFF. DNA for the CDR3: TGTGCCAGCAGCTCCCCGTGGGGGTCCACTGAAGCTTTCTTT.

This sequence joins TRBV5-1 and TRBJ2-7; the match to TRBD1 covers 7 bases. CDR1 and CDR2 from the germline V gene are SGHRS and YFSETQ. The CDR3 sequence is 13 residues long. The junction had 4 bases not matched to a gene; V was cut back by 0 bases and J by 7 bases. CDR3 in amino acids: CASSLVTGREQYF. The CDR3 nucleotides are TGCGCCAGCAGCTTGGTGACAGGGCGGGAGCAGTACTTC.

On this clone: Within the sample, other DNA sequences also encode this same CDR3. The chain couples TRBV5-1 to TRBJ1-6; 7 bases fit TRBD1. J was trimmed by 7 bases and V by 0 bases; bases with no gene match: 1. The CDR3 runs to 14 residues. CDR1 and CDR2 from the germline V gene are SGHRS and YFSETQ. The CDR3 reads CASSLGQGNSPLHF. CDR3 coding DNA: TGCGCCAGCAGCTTGGGACAGGGAAATTCACCCCTCCACTTT.

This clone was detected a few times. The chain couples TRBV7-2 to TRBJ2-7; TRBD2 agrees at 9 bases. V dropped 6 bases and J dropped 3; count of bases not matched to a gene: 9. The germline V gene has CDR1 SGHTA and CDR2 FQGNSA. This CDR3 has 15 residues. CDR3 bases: TGTGCCAGCAGTCCCCGGGCTAGCGGGAACTACGAGCAGTACTTC. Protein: CASSPRASGNYEQYF.

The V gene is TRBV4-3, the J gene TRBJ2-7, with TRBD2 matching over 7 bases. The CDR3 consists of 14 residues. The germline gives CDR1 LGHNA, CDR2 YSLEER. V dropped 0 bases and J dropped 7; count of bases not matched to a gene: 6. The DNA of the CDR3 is TGCGCCAGCAGCCAAGATTGGGAGGGAGGGGAGCAGTACTTC. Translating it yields CASSQDWEGGEQYF.

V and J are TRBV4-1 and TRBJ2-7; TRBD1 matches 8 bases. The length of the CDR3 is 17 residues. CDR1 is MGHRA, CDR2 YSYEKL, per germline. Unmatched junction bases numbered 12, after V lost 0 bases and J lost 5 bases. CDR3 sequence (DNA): TGCGCCAGCAGCCAAGAGAGGTCCGGGACAGGAAGGAACGAGCAGTACTTC. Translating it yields CASSQERSGTGRNEQYF.

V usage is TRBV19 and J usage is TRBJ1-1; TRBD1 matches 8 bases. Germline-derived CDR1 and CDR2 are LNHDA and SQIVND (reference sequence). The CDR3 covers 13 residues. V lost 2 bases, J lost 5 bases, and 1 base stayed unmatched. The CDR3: CASSINRGTEAFF. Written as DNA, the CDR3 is TGTGCCAGTAGTATAAACAGGGGGACTGAAGCTTTCTTT. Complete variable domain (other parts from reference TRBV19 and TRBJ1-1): DGGITQSPKYLFRKEGQNVTLSCEQNLNHDAMYWYRQDPGQGLRLIYYSQIVNDFQKGDIAEGYSVSREKKESFPLTVTSAQKNPTAFYLCASSINRGTEAFFGQGTRLTVV.

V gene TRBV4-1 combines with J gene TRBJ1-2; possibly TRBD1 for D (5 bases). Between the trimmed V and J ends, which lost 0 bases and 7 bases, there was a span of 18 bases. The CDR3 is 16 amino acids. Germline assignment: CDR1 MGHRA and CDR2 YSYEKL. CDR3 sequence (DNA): TGCGCCAGCAGCCAAGATGACGGCAGGGAGGTGGGTGGCTACACCTTC. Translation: CASSQDDGREVGGYTF.

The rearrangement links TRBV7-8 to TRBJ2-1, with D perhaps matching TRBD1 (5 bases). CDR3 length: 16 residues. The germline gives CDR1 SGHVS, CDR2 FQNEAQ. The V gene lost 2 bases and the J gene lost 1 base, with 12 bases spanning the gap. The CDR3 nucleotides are TGTGCCAGCAGCTTAACAGGATTCGCATCCTACAATGAGCAGTTCTTC. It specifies CASSLTGFASYNEQFF.

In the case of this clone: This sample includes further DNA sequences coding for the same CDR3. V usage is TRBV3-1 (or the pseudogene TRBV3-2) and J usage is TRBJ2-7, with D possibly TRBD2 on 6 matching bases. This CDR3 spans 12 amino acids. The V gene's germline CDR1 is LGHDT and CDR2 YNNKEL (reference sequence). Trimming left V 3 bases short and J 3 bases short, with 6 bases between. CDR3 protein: CASSQGGYEQYF. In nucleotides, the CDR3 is TGTGCCAGCAGCCAGGGAGGCTACGAGCAGTACTTC.